This passage covers 23 T cell receptor beta chains from one sample sequenced in a study of cytomegalovirus exposure and HLA in healthy donors. The PCR ran on 60 Vbeta and 13 Jbeta primers. Repertoires were generated with immunoSEQ multiplex PCR, while TCRdb's copy carries only in-frame clones and drops some. The sample lists around 150,000 clones, about 80% seen once, with about a tenth in the top ten. The sequenced sample consisted of PBMCs. Receptor source: a man aged 18 to 29 in good health and CMV-seropositive.

The CDR3 bases are TGTGCCAGCAGTTACGGGCATCATGAGCAGTTCTTC. Translation: CASSYGHHEQFF. The chain combines TRBV6-5 with TRBJ2-1, with D unresolved. V was trimmed by 2 bases and J by 8 bases, leaving 7 bases between them. Per the germline V gene, CDR1 is MNHEY and CDR2 is SVGAGI. CDR3 size: 12 residues.

The chain joins TRBV18 to TRBJ2-7, with unresolved D. The CDR3 is 14 amino acids. V lost 1 base, J lost 0 bases, and 7 bases lay in between. The germline gives CDR1 KGHSH, CDR2 LQKENI. This CDR3 is CASSPRPLSYEQYF. Written as DNA, the CDR3 is TGTGCCAGCTCACCACGTCCTCTCTCCTACGAGCAGTACTTC.

This clone was picked up a small number of times. The chain has TRBV6-1 and TRBJ1-1; D possibly corresponds to TRBD1 (5 bases). CDR3 length: 13 amino acids. Trimming took off 7 bases at V and 0 bases at J, with 9 bases between the two ends. Germline CDR1 reads MNHNS; CDR2 reads SASEGT. CDR3 amino acids: CASTSGMNTEAFF. In nucleotides, the CDR3 is TGTGCCAGCACCTCAGGGATGAACACTGAAGCTTTCTTT.

The chain recombines TRBV19 with TRBJ1-5, with 9 bases fitting TRBD1. The germline V gene has CDR1 LNHDA and CDR2 SQIVND (reference sequence). The CDR3 spans 15 residues. V was pared by 5 bases and J by 6 bases, with 8 bases of the junction left unmatched. The CDR3 loop is CASSDYGQGRQPQHF. The CDR3, as DNA: TGTGCCAGTAGTGACTATGGACAGGGGCGTCAGCCCCAGCATTTT.

The V gene is TRBV7-6, the J gene TRBJ1-1, with 10 nucleotides matching TRBD1. The CDR3 totals 15 residues. Losses at the gene ends were 5 bases for V and 6 bases for J; bases not matched to a gene: 9. Germline V lookup: CDR1 SGHVS, CDR2 FNYEAQ. CDR3 in DNA: TGTGCCAGCAGCCACCCGGGACAGGGGAGAGCTGAAGCTTTCTTT. This sequence encodes CASSHPGQGRAEAFF.

This clone was seen just once. V gene TRBV28 combines with J gene TRBJ2-7; weak D call: TRBD1 (5 bases). CDR1 is MDHEN and CDR2 is SYDVKM in the germline V gene. There are 15 residues in the CDR3. V lost 4 bases to trimming and J lost 3 bases, with 16 bases between them. The CDR3 DNA follows: TGTGCCAGCAGTTCCCACACAGGTTCCCTCTACGAGCAGTACTTC. Translation: CASSSHTGSLYEQYF.

The V gene is TRBV10-2, the J gene TRBJ2-7; tentatively, D is TRBD2 (7 bases). Trimming cost V 5 bases and J 3 bases, with 8 bases left between them. This CDR3 is built from 12 residues. CDR1 and CDR2 from the germline V gene are WSHSY and SAAADI. For the CDR3, the DNA is TGCGCCAGCAGTAGGGGGGGCTACGAGCAGTACTTC. Translation gives CASSRGGYEQYF.

This chain links TRBV5-6 with TRBJ1-1; D gene uncertain. V dropped 4 bases and J dropped 7 bases, with 11 bases sitting between them. This CDR3 has 12 amino acids. The germline gives CDR1 SGHDT, CDR2 YYEEEE. This CDR3 is CASSRQDFEAFF. DNA for the CDR3: TGTGCCAGCAGCCGGCAGGATTTTGAAGCTTTCTTT.

This clone has a handful of counts. The same CDR3 arises from other DNA sequences in this sample as well. The chain has TRBV9 and TRBJ1-2, with TRBD1 as a possible D gene (6 bases). CDR1 and CDR2 (germline): SGDLS, YYNGEE. The CDR3 length is 14 residues. Trimming pared 0 bases from V and 3 bases from J, leaving 9 bases between. CDR3 in amino acids: CASSVGGGDYGYTF. The CDR3 DNA reads as TGTGCCAGCAGCGTAGGAGGGGGAGACTATGGCTACACCTTC.

V gene TRBV4-1 combines with J gene TRBJ1-4; a possible D gene is TRBD1 (5 bases). The V gene's germline CDR1 is MGHRA and CDR2 YSYEKL. V was trimmed by 4 bases and J by 5 bases, leaving 14 bases between them. The CDR3 runs to 15 residues. This CDR3 is CASSPQGRWNEKLFF. CDR3 nucleotide sequence: TGCGCCAGCAGCCCCCAGGGCAGGTGGAATGAAAAACTGTTTTTT.

This chain connects TRBV7-2 to TRBJ2-1, with 11 bases fitting TRBD2. Germline trimming cut 1 base from V and 7 bases from J; bases unmatched to any gene: 3. Germline V lookup: CDR1 SGHTA, CDR2 FQGNSA. CDR3 length equals 15 residues. CDR3: CASSLGLAGMNEQFF. The CDR3, as DNA: TGTGCCAGCAGCTTAGGACTAGCGGGGATGAATGAGCAGTTCTTC.

The genes are TRBV15 and TRBJ2-5; tentative D call: TRBD2 (5 bases). The germline CDR1 and CDR2 sequences are LNHNV and YYDKDF (reference sequence). The CDR3 is made up of 15 amino acids. V was shortened by 0 bases and J by 3 bases, with 11 bases between the two germline ends. CDR3 bases: TGTGCCACCAGCAGAGATTTAGGGCGGGAAGAGACCCAGTACTTC. The encoded protein is CATSRDLGREETQYF. Together with reference TRBV15 and TRBJ2-5, the CDR3 gives the full variable domain: DAMVIQNPRYQVTQFGKPVTLSCSQTLNHNVMYWYQQKSSQAPKLLFHYYDKDFNNEADTPDNFQSRRPNTSFCFLDIRSPGLGDTAMYLCATSRDLGREETQYFGPGTRLLVL.

The chain is built from TRBV6-1 and TRBJ2-1; TRBD1 aligns across 9 bases. Germline-derived CDR1 and CDR2 are MNHNS and SASEGT. The CDR3 sequence is 12 residues long. V dropped 6 bases and J dropped 15; count of bases not matched to a gene: 9. CDR3 coding DNA: TGTGCCAGCAGCCATGGGACAGGGATGGGGTTCTTC. Its protein product is CASSHGTGMGFF.

The chain is built from TRBV18 and TRBJ1-2; tentative D call: TRBD1 (6 bases). This CDR3 region has 13 residues. V was cut by 2 bases and J by 2 bases, with 6 bases left in between. Looked up from germline, CDR1 is KGHSH and CDR2 is LQKENI. CDR3 protein: CASSPGQNYGYTF. The CDR3 nucleotides read TGTGCCAGCTCACCAGGACAGAACTATGGCTACACCTTC.

The rearrangement uses TRBV29-1 and TRBJ2-7; D possibly corresponds to TRBD2 (5 bases). Germline V gene sequence: CDR1 SQVTM, CDR2 ANQGSEA. The CDR3 is 12 residues long. V was cut by 4 bases and J by 2 bases, with 9 bases left in between. In nucleotides, the CDR3 is TGCAGCGTTGCAAGCGGAGCCTACGAGCAGTACTTC. Encoded protein: CSVASGAYEQYF.

This chain connects TRBV4-3 to TRBJ2-5; TRBD2 agrees at 7 bases. The V and J ends lost 0 bases and 4 bases, in that order; junction bases with no gene match: 5. The germline gives CDR1 LGHNA, CDR2 YSLEER. This CDR3 region has 15 residues. In DNA form, the CDR3 reads TGCGCCAGCAGCCAAGAAGGCGGGAGCGGAGAGACCCAGTACTTC. Its translation is CASSQEGGSGETQYF.

The chain employs TRBV7-9 and TRBJ2-2; 9 bases match TRBD2. Germline lookup yields CDR1 SEHNR and CDR2 FQNEAQ (reference sequence). This CDR3 is 16 amino acids long. J was trimmed by 3 bases and V by 6 bases; bases with no gene match: 8. CDR3 amino acids: CASSGSGRFDTGELFF. As DNA, the CDR3 is TGTGCCAGCAGTGGGAGCGGGAGGTTTGACACCGGGGAGCTGTTTTTT.

This clone was seen just once. This chain uses TRBV20-1 with TRBJ2-3, with D tentatively TRBD1 (6 bases). Germline V gene sequence: CDR1 DFQATT, CDR2 SNEGSKA (reference sequence). The CDR3 has 11 residues. Trimming removed 5 bases from V and 8 bases from J, with 11 bases in between. The CDR3 DNA is TGCAGTGCTGCGACAGGAGGTACGCAGTATTTT. It specifies CSAATGGTQYF.

The chain has TRBV30 and TRBJ2-2; 7 nucleotides match TRBD2. CDR1 GTSNPN and CDR2 SVGIG come from the germline V gene (reference sequence). V gave up 3 bases and J gave up 6 bases; unmatched junction bases: 4. The CDR3 runs to 13 residues. CDR3 region: CAWRRESAGELFF. CDR3 bases: TGTGCCTGGAGGCGGGAGTCGGCCGGGGAGCTGTTTTTT. Full variable domain (remainder filled in from reference TRBV30 and TRBJ2-2): SQTIHQWPATLVQPVGSPLSLECTVEGTSNPNLYWYRQAAGRGLQLLFYSVGIGQISSEVPQNLSASRPQDRQFILSSKKLLLSDSGFYLCAWRRESAGELFFGEGSRLTVL.

The chain uses TRBV10-1 and TRBJ2-7; D is unclear. This CDR3 comprises 14 residues. Trimming removed 3 bases at V and 2 bases at J, with 11 bases between. From germline, CDR1 is WNHNN and CDR2 SYGVQD (reference sequence). The CDR3 DNA is TGCGCCAGCAGTGACCCACGAACACCCTACGAGCAGTACTTC. It encodes CASSDPRTPYEQYF.

A single count supports this clone. The chain links TRBV9 to TRBJ2-3; possibly TRBD2 for D (6 bases). V dropped 0 bases and J dropped 2 bases, with 10 bases sitting between them. The CDR3 runs 15 residues. CDR1 and CDR2 from the germline V gene are SGDLS and YYNGEE. The CDR3 DNA reads TGTGCCAGCAGCGTAGGTGGGCGGGACACAGATACGCAGTATTTT. It codes for CASSVGGRDTDTQYF.

V usage is TRBV5-6 and J usage is TRBJ2-1; 8 bases are shared with TRBD1. The CDR3 extends over 14 amino acids. The germline gives CDR1 SGHDT, CDR2 YYEEEE. Trimming removed 2 bases from V and 3 bases from J; junction bases left unmatched: 1. The DNA of the CDR3 is TGTGCCAGCAGCTTCGGGACAGGCTACAATGAGCAGTTCTTC. Protein: CASSFGTGYNEQFF.

With regard to this clone: Distinct nucleotide sequences in the sample also encode this CDR3. This chain links TRBV27 with TRBJ1-5; D gene unclear. The CDR3 has 13 residues. Trimming took off 0 bases at V and 4 bases at J, with 4 bases between the two ends. Germline V gene data show CDR1 as MNHEY and CDR2 as SMNVEV (reference sequence). CDR3 sequence: CASSLSANQPQHF. The CDR3 coding sequence is TGTGCCAGCAGTTTATCGGCAAATCAGCCCCAGCATTTT.